Presented here are 19 T cell receptor beta chains from one specimen sequenced in a study of cytomegalovirus exposure and HLA in healthy donors. Both 60 Vbeta primers and 13 Jbeta primers went into the PCR. TCRdb keeps only in-frame clones here, not all; method: immunoSEQ multiplex PCR. The sample comprises approximately 50,000 clones, roughly three fifths of which are singletons, and over 9.5% rests with the top ten. The sequenced material came from PBMCs. These receptors came from a human donor in good health.

This chain joins TRBV7-9 and TRBJ1-4; 11 bases fit TRBD1. This CDR3 is built from 15 residues. After removal of 2 bases from V and 8 bases from J, the junction contained 4 bases not matched to a gene. CDR1 is SEHNR, CDR2 FQNEAQ, per germline (reference sequence). CDR3 in amino acids: CASSLPWTGGEKLFF. The CDR3 DNA reads as TGTGCCAGCAGCTTACCCTGGACAGGGGGCGAAAAACTGTTTTTT.

The chain couples TRBV5-6 to TRBJ2-7, with D uncertain. In germline, CDR1 is SGHDT, CDR2 YYEEEE. CDR3 length equals 14 residues. Trimming took 2 bases from V and 2 from J, leaving 11 bases between them. CDR3 amino acids: CASSFLQLPYEQYF. CDR3 nucleotides: TGTGCCAGCAGCTTTCTACAGCTACCCTACGAGCAGTACTTC.

The genes are TRBV7-3 and TRBJ2-1, with 7 bases aligning to TRBD1. After removal of 5 bases from V and 0 bases from J, the junction contained 7 bases not matched to a gene. Germline lookup yields CDR1 SGHTA and CDR2 FQGTGA. CDR3 length equals 16 residues. CDR3 sequence (DNA): TGTGCCAGCAGCGCAGACAGGGCAAGCTCCTACAATGAGCAGTTCTTC. It codes for CASSADRASSYNEQFF.

The CDR3 DNA follows: TGCAGCGTTCCCGTAGCGGGACACGTTTACGAGCAGTACTTC. This gives the protein CSVPVAGHVYEQYF. The chain links TRBV29-1 to TRBJ2-7, with 8 bases identical to TRBD2. The CDR3 is 14 amino acids. Germline values: CDR1 SQVTM, CDR2 ANQGSEA. V trimming: 5 bases; J trimming: 4 bases; junction bases outside the gene matches: 10.

This clone appeared once. V usage is TRBV10-2 and J usage is TRBJ2-1, with 7 bases identical to TRBD2. From germline, CDR1 is WSHSY and CDR2 SAAADI. The CDR3 covers 14 residues. J lost 6 bases, V lost 7 bases, and 9 bases had no gene match. CDR3 loop: CASTRDYLANEQFF. DNA of the CDR3: TGCGCCAGCACTCGGGACTACCTTGCCAATGAGCAGTTCTTC.

The chain has TRBV5-1 and TRBJ2-7, with TRBD2 matching 7 bases. The CDR3 consists of 15 residues. Germline CDR1 reads SGHRS; CDR2 reads YFSETQ. The V segment lost 4 bases and the J segment 7 bases; nucleotides outside the gene matches: 14. The DNA of the CDR3 is TGCGCCAGCAGCCCCTCCGGGACTACGCCGCGGGAGCAGTACTTC. It is translated as CASSPSGTTPREQYF.

This chain connects TRBV5-4 to TRBJ2-7; 13 positions agree with TRBD2. Germline CDR1 and CDR2: SGHNT and YYREEE (reference sequence). This CDR3 comprises 16 residues. The V gene end was trimmed by 3 bases and the J gene end by 2 bases; junction bases not matched to a gene: 5. Here the CDR3 DNA reads TGTGCCAGCAGCTCCTGGGGACTAGCGGGGACCTACGAGCAGTACTTC. Residues: CASSSWGLAGTYEQYF. The full variable domain, with the rest looked up from reference TRBV5-4 and TRBJ2-7, is ETGVTQSPTHLIKTRGQQVTLRCSSQSGHNTVSWYQQALGQGPQFIFQYYREEENGRGNFPPRFSGLQFPNYSSELNVNALELDDSALYLCASSSWGLAGTYEQYFGPGTRLTVT.

About this clone: Distinct nucleotide sequences in the sample also encode this CDR3. The gene calls are TRBV18 and TRBJ1-5; no firm D call. V was trimmed by 3 bases and J by 1 base, leaving 7 bases between them. In germline, CDR1 is KGHSH, CDR2 LQKENI. This CDR3 comprises 14 residues. The CDR3 reads CASSPGYSNQPQHF. The CDR3 DNA reads TGTGCCAGCTCACCCGGGTACAGCAATCAGCCCCAGCATTTT.

This clone was picked up a small number of times. This chain links TRBV4-1 with TRBJ2-3, with 12 bases lining up with TRBD2. The junction had 15 bases not matched to a gene; V was cut back by 3 bases and J by 2 bases. The CDR3 covers 20 residues. CDR1 and CDR2 (germline): MGHRA, YSYEKL. CDR3 nucleotides: TGCGCCAGCAGCCAGCCCGGACTAGCGGGGACTATTAAACACACAGATACGCAGTATTTT. The encoded protein is CASSQPGLAGTIKHTDTQYF.

The chain is built from TRBV11-2 and TRBJ2-3; 13 positions match TRBD2. This CDR3 has 18 residues. In germline, CDR1 is SGHAT, CDR2 FQNNGV. The V and J ends lost 0 bases and 4 bases, in that order; junction bases with no gene match: 7. The CDR3 spells CASSLERTSGGFSDTQYF. As DNA, the CDR3 is TGTGCCAGCAGCTTAGAAAGGACTAGCGGGGGATTCTCAGATACGCAGTATTTT.

The chain is built from TRBV5-1 and TRBJ1-2; 11 bases match TRBD1. The germline V gene has CDR1 SGHRS and CDR2 YFSETQ. CDR3 length: 12 amino acids. The junction had 1 base not matched to a gene; V was cut back by 0 bases and J by 12 bases. The CDR3 sequence is CASSLGTGGDTF. The CDR3 DNA reads TGCGCCAGCAGCTTGGGGACAGGGGGCGACACCTTC.

The chain links TRBV5-4 to TRBJ2-5; possibly TRBD2 for D (7 bases). Germline loops: CDR1 SGHNT, CDR2 YYREEE (reference sequence). V shed 2 bases and J shed 4 bases, with 15 bases lying between them. The CDR3 sequence is 15 residues long. This chain's CDR3 is CASSLVGGRRETQYF. The CDR3 DNA is TGTGCCAGCAGCTTAGTCGGGGGGCGGCGAGAGACCCAGTACTTC.

This clone has only a few counts. The chain couples TRBV4-3 to TRBJ1-2; 8 positions agree with TRBD1. The V gene end was trimmed by 4 bases and the J gene end by 5 bases; junction bases not matched to a gene: 12. CDR3 length: 16 residues. Germline CDR1 is LGHNA and CDR2 is YSLEER. CDR3 sequence reads: CASSLTSTGASYGYTF. CDR3 DNA sequence: TGCGCCAGCAGCCTAACCTCGACAGGGGCCTCTTATGGCTACACCTTC.

The V and J genes are TRBV6-5 and TRBJ1-5, with 8 bases aligning to TRBD1. This CDR3 has 16 amino acids. V gave up 4 bases and J gave up 0 bases; unmatched junction bases: 5. CDR1 and CDR2 (germline): MNHEY, SVGAGI. CDR3: CASSSRTGYSNQPQHF. CDR3 coding DNA: TGTGCCAGCAGTTCCCGGACAGGGTATAGCAATCAGCCCCAGCATTTT.

V and J are TRBV5-4 and TRBJ2-7; 8 bases line up with TRBD2. Germline CDR1 SGHNT, CDR2 YYREEE (reference sequence). Losses at the gene ends were 1 base for V and 2 bases for J; bases not matched to a gene: 5. The CDR3 has 15 amino acids. The DNA for the CDR3 is TGTGCCAGCAGCTTGAGAGCGGGGGTTACCTACGAGCAGTACTTC. Residues: CASSLRAGVTYEQYF.

The rearrangement links TRBV19 to TRBJ2-6; TRBD1 matches at 8 bases. With V trimmed by 4 bases and J by 0 bases, 5 bases remained unmatched. The CDR3 spans 17 residues. CDR1 LNHDA and CDR2 SQIVND come from the germline V gene (reference sequence). The CDR3 spells CASSNGQGDSGANVLTF. In DNA, the CDR3 is TGTGCCAGTAGTAATGGACAGGGAGACTCTGGGGCCAACGTCCTGACTTTC.

V gene TRBV9 combines with J gene TRBJ1-2, with D possibly TRBD1 on 6 matching bases. The CDR3 consists of 12 residues. Germline lookup yields CDR1 SGDLS and CDR2 YYNGEE. Trimming removed 8 bases from V and 8 bases from J, with 16 bases in between. For the CDR3, the DNA is TGTGCCAGTACCAATTTTGGGGGCGGCTACACCTTC. Translation gives CASTNFGGGYTF.

This clone appeared a few times. V and J are TRBV19 and TRBJ2-7; 10 nucleotides match TRBD2. Trimming at V came to 3 bases and at J to 0 bases, leaving 8 bases not matched to a gene. The CDR3 consists of 17 residues. Per the germline V gene, CDR1 is LNHDA and CDR2 is SQIVND (reference sequence). CDR3 in DNA: TGTGCCAGTAGTATCGGAACTAGCGGGGTGCTCTCCTACGAGCAGTACTTC. Amino acids: CASSIGTSGVLSYEQYF.

This clone showed up just a few times. This chain joins TRBV11-2 and TRBJ2-3; D is possibly TRBD2 (6 bases). V was trimmed by 1 base and J by 4 bases, leaving 9 bases between them. CDR1 and CDR2 (germline): SGHAT, FQNNGV. CDR3 size: 14 residues. The CDR3 bases are TGTGCCAGCAGCTTAGCGGGGGACGCAGATACGCAGTATTTT. Translated: CASSLAGDADTQYF.